Listed here are 18 T cell receptor delta chains from one sample, sequenced in a study of γδ T cells in repeated Plasmodium falciparum infection. With CATT, TCRdb re-called clones from the multiplex PCR reads. Of 75,000 to 95,000 delta-chain clones in the sample, less than 1% were seen once. Flow sorting of PBMC yielded separate Vgamma9/Vdelta2+ and Vdelta2-negative gammadelta T cell populations for bulk repertoire analysis. Input material: gamma-delta T cells from blood. These receptors all stem from a pool of human donors (malaria-infected and uninfected, not separated).

About this clone itself: Only one base separates this from a far larger clonotype, so it likely reflects a read error. This sample includes further DNA sequences coding for the same CDR3. The gene calls are TRDV1 and TRDJ1; 11 nucleotides match TRDD3. The J gene, absent from TCRdb, was called here by matching the DNA to germline. The length of the CDR3 is 25 residues. CDR1 TSWWSYY and CDR2 QGS come from the germline V gene. CDR3 in DNA: TGTGCCCTTGGGGACCACTGGCCTTCCAGACGCAACTCTGGGGGATACAAGTGGTACACCGATAAACTCATCTTT. This sequence encodes CALGDHWPSRRNSGGYKWYTDKLIF.

The table lists this clone with a few counts. TCRdb assigns this DNA the protein of a much larger clone, which departs from its translation at residue 3; this likely reflects a read error, and the protein shown comes from translating the DNA. The chain employs TRDV1 and TRDJ1; D is perhaps TRDD3 (6 bases). The J gene is absent in TCRdb and was assigned here via DNA matching to germline. The germline V gene has CDR1 TSWWSYY and CDR2 QGS. CDR3 size: 18 residues. The CDR3 loop is CAPGAPSGWPRRTDKLIF. CDR3 in DNA: TGTGCTCCTGGGGCACCGTCGGGCTGGCCCCGAAGGACCGATAAACTCATCTTT.

This clone was found a few times. TCRdb pairs this DNA with a much larger clone's protein that differs at residue 18, likely a read error; the protein shown was translated from the DNA. The V gene is listed as TRDV2; no J gene was called. The CDR3 extends over 20 amino acids. Germline lookup yields CDR1 GEAIGNYY and CDR2 EKD. This chain's CDR3 is CACDTVDIRASSWDTRQVFF. CDR3 in DNA: TGTGCCTGTGACACCGTAGACATCCGAGCAAGCTCCTGGGACACCCGACAGGTGTTTTTC.

This clone turned up a few times. This DNA's translation differs at residue 5 from TCRdb's protein, which comes from a much larger clone; a read error is likely, and the protein shown is translated from the DNA. J is TRDJ1 and V is TRDV2; TRDD3 might be the D (6 bases). This CDR3 comprises 20 residues. V was pared by 3 bases and J by 6 bases, with 34 bases between. Germline CDR1 and CDR2: GEAIGNYY and EKD. Written as DNA, the CDR3 is TGTGCCTGTGACTCCCTCCAAGCTGAATCTCCTGGGGATCTCAGGCATAAACTCATCTTT. It translates to CACDSLQAESPGDLRHKLIF.

Details on this clone: A single base is all that separates this from a far larger clone, so a read error is likely. Other DNA sequences from this sample encode an identical CDR3 as well. V usage is TRDV3 and J usage is TRDJ1; no reliable D call. The J gene was missing in TCRdb and was found by matching the end of the DNA to germline. The CDR3 has 10 residues. Trimming left V 3 bases short and J 5 bases short, with 7 bases between. Germline V gene data show CDR1 as TVYSNPD and CDR2 as GDNSRS (reference sequence). CDR3 in amino acids: CALKRDKLIF. The DNA of the CDR3 is TGTGCCTTGAAGAGGGATAAACTCATCTTT. Together with reference TRDV3 and TRDJ1, the CDR3 gives the full variable domain: CDKVTQSSPDQTVASGSEVVLLCTYDTVYSNPDLFWYRIRPDYSFQFVFYGDNSRSEGADFTQGRFSVKHILTQKAFHLVISPVRTEDSATYYCALKRDKLIFGKGTRVTVEP.

Of note for this clone: The DNA is left out, because the CDR3 cannot be placed on it with certainty; the CDR3 is given as TCRdb lists it. The V gene was identified as TRAV29/DV5, while no J gene was called; TRDD3 was called by the table and not checked on the DNA. The CDR3 extends over 23 residues, inclusive of both ends. Germline V gene data show CDR1 as NSMFDY and CDR2 as ISSIKDK. The CDR3: CSVLLCSKGYRITGLWGYDKLIF.

Concerning this clone: A far more abundant clone sits one base away, making this likely a read error. This specimen includes other DNA sequences encoding the same CDR3. This chain joins TRDV1 and TRDJ1; 9 positions agree with TRDD3. The germline gives CDR1 TSWWSYY, CDR2 QGS. Trimming at V came to 2 bases and at J to 10 bases, leaving 26 bases not matched to a gene. The CDR3 covers 20 residues. CDR3 coding DNA: TGTGCTCTTGGGGAAGGCCTTCCTGGGTGGGGGATATACGCGCAGCTTGGACTCATCTTT. Protein product: CALGEGLPGWGIYAQLGLIF.

On this clone: The protein recorded in TCRdb matches a much larger clone and deviates from this DNA's translation at residue 14, suggesting a read error; the protein here is obtained by translating the DNA. The V and J genes are TRDV2 and TRDJ3, with 10 bases lining up with TRDD3. TCRdb supplies no J gene; here it was assigned by aligning the nucleotide sequence to germline. Trimming cost V 1 base and J 0 bases; bases outside gene matches: 17. The CDR3 covers 23 residues. The V gene's germline CDR1 is GEAIGNYY and CDR2 EKD. The chain's CDR3 is CACDTGKRTGGSEGSWDTRQMFF. CDR3 nucleotides: TGTGCCTGTGACACGGGAAAGAGAACTGGGGGATCCGAAGGCTCCTGGGACACCCGACAGATGTTTTTC.

This clone was seen at least ten times. The chain employs TRDV2 and TRDJ1, with a weak D call TRDD3 (6 bases). The germline gives CDR1 GEAIGNYY, CDR2 EKD. V lost 0 bases to trimming and J lost 0 bases, with 28 bases between them. The CDR3 contains 21 residues. CDR3 DNA sequence: TGTGCCTGTGACACCGTTTCTTCTGTGGGGGCTATGATCACGTACACCGATAAACTCATCTTT. Translating gives CACDTVSSVGAMITYTDKLIF.

Comment on this clone: This DNA's translation differs at residue 5 from TCRdb's protein, which comes from a much larger clone; a read error is likely, and the protein shown is translated from the DNA. The J gene is TRDJ1, the V gene TRDV2; possibly TRDD3 for D (9 bases). No J gene is reported in TCRdb; it was inferred here by comparing the DNA with germline. CDR1 is GEAIGNYY and CDR2 is EKD in the germline V gene. Between the trimmed V and J ends, which lost 3 bases and 4 bases, there was a span of 29 bases. The length of the CDR3 is 19 residues. CDR3 in DNA: TGTGCCTGTGACGTACTTCCTACGGTTACTGGGGGAAGATTCGATAAACTCATCTTT. This sequence encodes CACDVLPTVTGGRFDKLIF.

This clone was seen many times. Given a far larger clone just one base away, this is likely a sequencing read error. Within the sample, other DNA sequences also encode this same CDR3. This chain links TRDV2 with TRDJ1, with 12 bases that match TRDD3. Germline V lookup: CDR1 GEAIGNYY, CDR2 EKD. The V segment lost 3 bases and the J segment 0 bases; nucleotides outside the gene matches: 10. The CDR3 contains 18 residues. CDR3 bases: TGTGCCTGTGACCCTTTGACTGGGGGATACTCCGACACCGATAAACTCATCTTT. Its protein product is CACDPLTGGYSDTDKLIF.

Remarks on this clone: The protein TCRdb gives is from a much larger clone and does not agree with this DNA's translation at residue 19, likely a read error; the protein shown here comes from the DNA. This chain connects TRAV38-2/DV8 to TRDJ1; TRDD3 matches 7 bases. Because TCRdb records no J gene, it was assigned here through a match of the DNA to germline. This CDR3 spans 24 amino acids. The germline gives CDR1 TSESDYY, CDR2 QEAYKQQN. V shed 1 base and J 3 bases; nucleotides not matched to a gene: 33. The CDR3 is CAYRSTPRLRGLPGGRPFADKLIF. In nucleotides, the CDR3 is TGTGCTTATAGGAGCACCCCGCGGCTACGTGGCCTCCCTGGGGGCCGGCCTTTCGCCGATAAACTCATCTTT.

A remark on this clone: TCRdb assigns this DNA the protein of a much larger clone, which departs from its translation at residue 8; this likely reflects a read error, and the protein shown comes from translating the DNA. The rearrangement links TRDV2 to TRDJ1, with 8 bases matching TRDD3. Germline matching of the DNA provided the J gene here, since TCRdb leaves it blank. J gave up 3 bases and V 7 bases, and 15 bases lay outside the gene matches. The CDR3 totals 16 residues. CDR1 is GEAIGNYY and CDR2 is EKD in the germline V gene. CDR3 amino acids: CACSGLGGNPPDKLIF. CDR3 nucleotide sequence: TGTGCCTGCTCAGGACTGGGGGGTAACCCACCCGATAAACTCATCTTT.

This clone was seen a handful of times. A far larger clone is just one base off, so this is likely a read error. Other DNA sequences from this sample encode an identical CDR3 as well. The chain is built from TRDV1 and TRDJ1; possible D gene TRDD2, 6 bases. Here the J gene was assigned by germline matching of the DNA, as TCRdb has none. Trimming cost V 5 bases and J 2 bases, with 36 bases left between them. The CDR3 covers 22 residues. From germline, CDR1 is TSWWSYY and CDR2 QGS. CDR3: CALGKTPFFLTNLASPTDKLIF. The CDR3 nucleotides read TGTGCTCTTGGGAAGACCCCATTCTTCCTCACCAATTTAGCGTCTCCGACCGATAAACTCATCTTT.

This clone was observed many times. This chain links TRDV2 with TRDJ3, with 10 nucleotides matching TRDD3. This CDR3 is 19 amino acids long. V shed 0 bases and J 2 bases; nucleotides not matched to a gene: 6. The germline gives CDR1 GEAIGNYY, CDR2 EKD. The CDR3 region is CACDTRGIRHPWDTRQMFF. The CDR3 DNA follows: TGTGCCTGTGACACCCGGGGGATACGGCATCCCTGGGACACCCGACAGATGTTTTTC.

This clone turned up a few times. A far larger clone is off by one base, so a read error is likely. The sample holds other DNA sequences that translate to the same CDR3. The CDR3 bases are TGTGCCTGTGACACCGTGCTGGGGAAGGGCGATAAACTCATCTTC. Its translation: CACDTVLGKGDKLIF. The V gene reported is TRDV2; the J gene is uncalled; whether TRDD3, the table's D call, matches the DNA was not checked. The germline gives CDR1 GEAIGNYY, CDR2 EKD. CDR3 length: 15 amino acids.

This clone was detected a few times. A read error is the likely source, as a far larger clone sits one nucleotide away. The identical CDR3 is also encoded by other nucleotide sequences in the sample. The chain recombines TRDV1 with TRDJ1, with no clear D. The J gene, missing from TCRdb, was assigned here through DNA to germline matching. V lost 2 bases and J lost 0, with 19 bases in between. The germline CDR1 and CDR2 sequences are TSWWSYY and QGS. This CDR3 spans 18 amino acids. The CDR3 loop is CALGEIAQVVPHTDKLIF. The CDR3 coding sequence is TGTGCTCTTGGGGAAATTGCTCAAGTAGTCCCCCACACCGATAAACTCATCTTT.

Comments on this clone: TCRdb pairs this DNA with a much larger clone's protein that differs at residue 17, likely a read error; the protein shown was translated from the DNA. The V call is TRDV1, the J call TRDJ1; D might be TRDD2 (5 bases). As TCRdb names no J gene, one was assigned here on the basis of a DNA match to germline. In germline, CDR1 is TSWWSYY, CDR2 QGS. This CDR3 region has 20 residues. CDR3 loop: CALGELGPPAGRSFTDELIF. CDR3 DNA: TGTGCTCTTGGGGAACTTGGGCCCCCCGCGGGCCGCTCCTTCACCGATGAACTCATCTTT.